Listed here is a single T cell receptor (beta chain). Germline trimming cut 7 bases from V and 1 base from J; bases unmatched to any gene: 8. The length of the CDR3 is 17 residues. In germline, CDR1 is SNHLY, CDR2 FYNNEI. Some clones are missing from TCRdb's copy, which holds only in-frame ones; the method was immunoSEQ multiplex PCR. The profile covers some 520,000 clones, with 89% appearing a single time and roughly 0.92% taken by the ten largest. A Seattle source enrolled patients during active infection and followed them longitudinally. These data are taken from a study of blood T cell repertoires in COVID-19.

This clonotype originated in a man aged 18 to 29 with COVID-19, enrolled during active disease. Material: peripheral blood. J is TRBJ2-6 and V is TRBV2; 9 bases agree with TRBD1. This CDR3 reads CASTRDRVFSGANVLTF. DNA for the CDR3: TGTGCCAGCACGCGGGACAGGGTTTTTTCTGGGGCCAACGTCCTGACTTTC.